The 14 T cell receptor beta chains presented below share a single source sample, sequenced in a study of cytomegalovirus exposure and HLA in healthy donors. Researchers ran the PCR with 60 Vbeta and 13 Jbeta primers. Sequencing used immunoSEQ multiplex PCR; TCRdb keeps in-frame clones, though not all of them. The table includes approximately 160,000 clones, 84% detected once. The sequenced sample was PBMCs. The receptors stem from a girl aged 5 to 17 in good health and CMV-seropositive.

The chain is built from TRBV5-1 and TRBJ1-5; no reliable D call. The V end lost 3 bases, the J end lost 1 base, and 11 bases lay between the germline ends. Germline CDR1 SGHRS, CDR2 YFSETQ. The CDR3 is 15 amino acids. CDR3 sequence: CASSYDGASNQPQHF. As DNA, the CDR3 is TGCGCCAGCAGCTACGACGGAGCCAGCAATCAGCCCCAGCATTTT.

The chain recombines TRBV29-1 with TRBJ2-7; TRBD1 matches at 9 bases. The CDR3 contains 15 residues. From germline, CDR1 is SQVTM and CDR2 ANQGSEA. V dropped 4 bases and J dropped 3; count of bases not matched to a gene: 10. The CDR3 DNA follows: TGCAGCGTTGGGGTCCGGGACAGGGCGATCTACGAGCAGTACTTC. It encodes CSVGVRDRAIYEQYF.

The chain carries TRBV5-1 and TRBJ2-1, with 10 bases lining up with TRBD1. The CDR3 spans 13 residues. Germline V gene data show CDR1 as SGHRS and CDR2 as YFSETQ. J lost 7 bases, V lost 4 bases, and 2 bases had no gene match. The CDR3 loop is CASSRTGGNEQFF. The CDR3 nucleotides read TGCGCCAGCAGCAGGACAGGGGGTAATGAGCAGTTCTTC.

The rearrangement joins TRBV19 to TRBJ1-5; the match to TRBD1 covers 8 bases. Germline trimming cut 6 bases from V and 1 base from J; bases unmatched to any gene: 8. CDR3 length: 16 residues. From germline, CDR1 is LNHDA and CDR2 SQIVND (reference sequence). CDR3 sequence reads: CASSRGQGISNQPQHF. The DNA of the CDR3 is TGTGCCAGTAGCCGCGGACAGGGAATCAGCAATCAGCCCCAGCATTTT.

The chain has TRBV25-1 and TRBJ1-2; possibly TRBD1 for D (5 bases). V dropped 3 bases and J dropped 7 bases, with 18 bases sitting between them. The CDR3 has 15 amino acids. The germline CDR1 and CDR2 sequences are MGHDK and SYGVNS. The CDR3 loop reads CASSDWGDRNGGYTF. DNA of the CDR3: TGTGCCAGCAGTGATTGGGGCGACAGAAACGGTGGCTACACCTTC.

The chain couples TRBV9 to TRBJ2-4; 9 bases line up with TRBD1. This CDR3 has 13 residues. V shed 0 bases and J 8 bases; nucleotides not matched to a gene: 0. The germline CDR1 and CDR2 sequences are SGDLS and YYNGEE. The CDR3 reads CASSVGQGDIQYF. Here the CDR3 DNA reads TGTGCCAGCAGCGTAGGACAGGGGGACATTCAGTACTTC. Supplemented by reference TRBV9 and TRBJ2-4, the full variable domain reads DSGVTQTPKHLITATGQRVTLRCSPRSGDLSVYWYQQSLDQGLQFLIQYYNGEERAKGNILERFSAQQFPDLHSELNLSSLELGDSALYFCASSVGQGDIQYFGAGTRLSVL.

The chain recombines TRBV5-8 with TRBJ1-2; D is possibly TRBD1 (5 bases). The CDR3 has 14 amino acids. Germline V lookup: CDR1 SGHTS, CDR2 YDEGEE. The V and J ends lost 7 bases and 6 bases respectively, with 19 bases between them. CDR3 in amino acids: CASGRGGGGDGYTF. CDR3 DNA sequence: TGTGCCAGCGGACGCGGGGGGGGAGGTGATGGCTACACCTTC.

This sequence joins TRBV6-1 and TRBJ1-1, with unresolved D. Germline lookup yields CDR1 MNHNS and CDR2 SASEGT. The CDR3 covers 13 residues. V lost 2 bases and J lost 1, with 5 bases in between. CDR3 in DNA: TGTGCCAGCAGTGAACAGGCGAACACTGAAGCTTTCTTT. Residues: CASSEQANTEAFF.

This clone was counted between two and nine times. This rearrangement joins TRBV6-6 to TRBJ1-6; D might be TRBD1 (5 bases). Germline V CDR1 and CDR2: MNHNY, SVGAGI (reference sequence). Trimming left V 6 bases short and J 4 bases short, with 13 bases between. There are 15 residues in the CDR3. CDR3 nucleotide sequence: TGTGCCAGCAGGTCGATTCAGGGTTATAATTCACCCCTCCACTTT. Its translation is CASRSIQGYNSPLHF.

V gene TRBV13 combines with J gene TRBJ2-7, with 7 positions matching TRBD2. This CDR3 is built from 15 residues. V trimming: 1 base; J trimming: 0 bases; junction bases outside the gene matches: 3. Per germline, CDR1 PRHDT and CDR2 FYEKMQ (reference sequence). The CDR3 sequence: CASSLAGGSSYEQYF. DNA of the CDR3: TGTGCCAGCAGCTTAGCCGGGGGGAGCTCCTACGAGCAGTACTTC.

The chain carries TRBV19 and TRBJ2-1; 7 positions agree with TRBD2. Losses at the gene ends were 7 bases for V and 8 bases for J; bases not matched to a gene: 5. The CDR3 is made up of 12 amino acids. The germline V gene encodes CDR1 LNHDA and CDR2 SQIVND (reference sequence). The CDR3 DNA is TGTGCCAGTACCGGGGGGTACTATGAGCAGTTCTTC. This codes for CASTGGYYEQFF.

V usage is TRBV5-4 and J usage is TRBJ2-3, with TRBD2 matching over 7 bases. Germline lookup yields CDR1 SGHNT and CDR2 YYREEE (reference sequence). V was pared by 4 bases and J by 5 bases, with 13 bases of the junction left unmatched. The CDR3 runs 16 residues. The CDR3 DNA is TGTGCCAGCAGCAGCTTGGTGGGGGGGAACTTAGATACGCAGTATTTT. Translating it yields CASSSLVGGNLDTQYF. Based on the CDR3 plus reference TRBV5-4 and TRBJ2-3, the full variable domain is ETGVTQSPTHLIKTRGQQVTLRCSSQSGHNTVSWYQQALGQGPQFIFQYYREEENGRGNFPPRFSGLQFPNYSSELNVNALELDDSALYLCASSSLVGGNLDTQYFGPGTRLTVL.

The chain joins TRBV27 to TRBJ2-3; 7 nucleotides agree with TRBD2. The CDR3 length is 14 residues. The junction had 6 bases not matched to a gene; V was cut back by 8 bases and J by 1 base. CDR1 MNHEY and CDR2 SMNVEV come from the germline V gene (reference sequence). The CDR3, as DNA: TGTGCCAGCGGGAGCGGGGAGCGCACAGATACGCAGTATTTT. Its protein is CASGSGERTDTQYF.

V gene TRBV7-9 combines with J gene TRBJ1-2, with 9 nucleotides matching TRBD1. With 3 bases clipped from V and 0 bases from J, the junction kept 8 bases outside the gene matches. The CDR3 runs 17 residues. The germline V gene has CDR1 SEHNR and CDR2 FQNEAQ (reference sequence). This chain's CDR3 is CASSFLPGTGTNYGYTF. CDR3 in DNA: TGTGCCAGCAGCTTCCTCCCCGGGACAGGGACTAACTATGGCTACACCTTC. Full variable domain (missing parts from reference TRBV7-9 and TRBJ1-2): DTGVSQNPRHKITKRGQNVTFRCDPISEHNRLYWYRQTLGQGPEFLTYFQNEAQLEKSRLLSDRFSAERPKGSFSTLEIQRTEQGDSAMYLCASSFLPGTGTNYGYTFGSGTRLTVV.